This T cell receptor (beta chain) was sequenced for a study of T cell repertoires in cytomegalovirus infection (dated by TCRdb to the late 2010s). A note on the overall study: Alongside well-studied HLA-B-restricted epitopes, the peptide stimulations were aimed at recently identified HLA-C-restricted CMV epitopes, whose presentation resists viral immunomodulation. Donor HLA type was relevant to the analysis, as public TCR beta signatures indicated carriage of CMV infection together with the matching HLA type.

Sample treatment or condition, as interpreted from the label and publication: in vitro stimulation with specific CMV peptide epitopes to enrich CMV-specific T cells. TCRdb names Illumina HiSeq 1500 as the instrument used. Using fastp trimming at Q25 and MiXCR clonotype assembly, TCRdb reanalyzed the public sequencing data and kept in-frame beta chains. Rows with one shared CDR3 protein collapse into an entry with the most common genes and DNA. The sample table shows 110,000 or so distinct CDR3 sequences, and 30% to 35% are seen once. Less than 45% of the sample is in the top ten clones. The CDR3 holds 19 amino acids from the cysteine to the phenylalanine. The CDR3 DNA has 57 bases and is translated from base 1. Trimming takes 6 bases off V and 5 bases off J; junction bases not matched to a gene: 18. Taken from the germline V gene, the CDR1 and CDR2 loops are SGHVS and FNYEAQ. The paper's findings and limits, for the study overall: In the ex vivo response, HLA-C-restricted CMV-specific TCR beta clonotypes were dominant, and in two of eight donors the single most frequent clonotype came from this HLA-C-restricted group. In both this cohort and an independent cohort of 352 donors, the cumulative frequency of public TCR beta family members distinguished carriers of CMV infection plus the relevant HLA type.

By its share of the sample, this clonotype is medium-sized (0.01 to 0.1%). What this receptor recognizes is not known. The input lacks base qualities; no much larger clone sits a single base away. The starting material was CD8+ T cells from cultured PBMCs, obtained from culture after CMV antigen stimulation. This TCR was sampled from a human donor in good health (CMV status not recorded). Some clones in this sample may be carry-over from other donors' samples. The V and J genes are TRBV7-6 and TRBJ2-1, with 11 central nucleotides matching TRBD2. The CDR3 loop reads CASRRETSGGPPPDNEQFF. At the DNA level, the sequence is TGTGCCAGCAGAAGGGAAACTAGCGGGGGACCTCCACCCGACAATGAGCAGTTCTTC.